One and the same sample provided the 19 T cell receptor beta chains below, sequenced in a study of T cells in Graves' hyperthyroidism and ophthalmopathy. Using RNA transcripts as the source, TCR beta CDR3 regions were amplified. Primed by the HTBI set, a first-round RT-PCR was run on the TCR CDR3. MiXCR, applied by TCRdb to the multiplex PCR reads, yields one record per CDR3 protein. The sample has around 720,000 distinct CDR3 sequences; over 35% are singletons. The sequenced sample was blood. The receptors here all came from a woman aged 40 to 55 with Graves' hyperthyroidism.

The chain combines TRBV7-9 with TRBJ2-3; no clear D gene. From germline, CDR1 is SEHNR and CDR2 FQNEAQ (reference sequence). The length of the CDR3 is 11 residues. V lost 0 bases to trimming and J lost 10 bases, with 5 bases between them. CDR3 sequence (DNA): TGTGCCAGCAGCTTAGCGCAGTCGCAGTATTTT. Translated: CASSLAQSQYF.

The chain carries TRBV7-8 and TRBJ2-7; TRBD1 is a possible D gene (5 bases). V was trimmed by 2 bases and J by 5 bases, leaving 13 bases between them. Germline V gives CDR1 SGHVS, CDR2 FQNEAQ. This CDR3 is built from 14 residues. In DNA, the CDR3 is TGTGCCAGCAGCTTAAGGGGATTTGAGGACGAGCAGTACTTC. This translates into CASSLRGFEDEQYF.

Ten or more counts support this clonotype. J is TRBJ2-2 and V is TRBV7-8; D remains ambiguous. CDR1 is SGHVS, CDR2 FQNEAQ, per germline. Trimming stripped 3 bases from V and 4 bases from J, with 15 bases between. The CDR3 is made up of 16 amino acids. DNA for the CDR3: TGTGCCAGCAGCTTGTCTTGGCAGGATGGCACCGGGGAGCTGTTTTTT. The encoded protein is CASSLSWQDGTGELFF.

This clonotype was found many times. This chain connects TRBV6-5 to TRBJ1-5; TRBD1 agrees at 9 bases. The CDR3 loop spans 14 amino acids. Germline CDR1 reads MNHEY; CDR2 reads SVGAGI. The trim removed 5 bases at V and 5 bases at J, leaving 4 bases unmatched. The CDR3: CASSERDRDQPQHF. In DNA, the CDR3 is TGTGCCAGCAGTGAACGGGACAGGGATCAGCCCCAGCATTTT.

This clonotype was seen repeatedly, ten times or more. This rearrangement joins TRBV7-3 to TRBJ1-6; D unresolved. This CDR3 is built from 15 residues. CDR1 is SGHTA and CDR2 is FQGTGA in the germline V gene. The ends were cut back, 2 bases at V and 8 bases at J, with 13 bases in the middle. The CDR3 here is CASSLRGRGDSPLHF. The DNA of the CDR3 is TGTGCCAGCAGCTTACGAGGGCGCGGGGATTCACCCCTCCACTTT.

This clonotype showed up just a few times. The chain combines TRBV7-2 with TRBJ1-6; D perhaps matches TRBD1 (5 bases). Trimming took off 1 base at V and 2 bases at J, with 15 bases between the two ends. This CDR3 has 18 residues. Germline-derived CDR1 and CDR2 are SGHTA and FQGNSA. CDR3 in amino acids: CASSLVPGRLTYNSPLHF. CDR3 DNA sequence: TGTGCCAGCAGCTTAGTGCCGGGACGGCTGACCTATAATTCACCCCTCCACTTT.

The table lists this clonotype with many counts. The chain employs TRBV7-9 and TRBJ1-1; no reliable D call. CDR1 SEHNR and CDR2 FQNEAQ come from the germline V gene (reference sequence). This CDR3 is 15 amino acids long. Trimming cost V 4 bases and J 2 bases, with 14 bases left between them. The CDR3 sequence is CASSSRRLGNTEAFF. CDR3 bases: TGTGCCAGCAGCTCCCGTCGGCTCGGTAACACTGAAGCTTTCTTT.

Here the CDR3 reads CASSEEWTYGYTF. Here the CDR3 DNA reads TGTGCCAGCAGTGAAGAATGGACCTATGGCTACACCTTC. The rearrangement joins TRBV6-6 to TRBJ1-2; D remains unclear. The length of the CDR3 is 13 residues. CDR1 is MNHNY, CDR2 SVGAGI, per germline (reference sequence). Trimming took off 5 bases at V and 4 bases at J, with 11 bases between the two ends.

This clonotype was seen ten or more times. J is TRBJ1-5 and V is TRBV7-2, with D possibly being TRBD1 (5 bases). In germline, CDR1 is SGHTA, CDR2 FQGNSA. The V end lost 2 bases, the J end lost 7 bases, and 12 bases lay between the germline ends. The CDR3 is 14 residues long. The CDR3 sequence: CASSLSGTGQPQHF. CDR3 sequence (DNA): TGTGCCAGCAGCTTAAGTGGGACCGGACAGCCCCAGCATTTT.

The chain recombines TRBV4-3 with TRBJ1-2; D uncertain. Germline CDR1 reads LGHNA; CDR2 reads YSLEER. With 1 base removed from V and 8 bases from J, the gap between germline ends came to 11 bases. The CDR3 length is 13 residues. CDR3 region: CASSQVVGNGYTF. The DNA of the CDR3 is TGCGCCAGCAGCCAAGTGGTGGGGAACGGCTACACCTTC.

V gene TRBV25-1 combines with J gene TRBJ1-2; D gene ambiguous. The CDR3 length is 16 residues. The germline CDR1 and CDR2 sequences are MGHDK and SYGVNS. Trimming took 4 bases from V and 0 from J, leaving 15 bases between them. The CDR3 loop is CASSAGGALANYGYTF. The DNA for the CDR3 is TGTGCCAGCAGTGCGGGCGGAGCTCTGGCTAACTATGGCTACACCTTC.

Comments on this clonotype: This may stem from a read error, because a much larger clone lies one nucleotide away. In nucleotides, the CDR3 is TGCAGTGCTAGAGATGGACGAGGGAATCAGCCCCAGCATTTT. Translation gives CSARDGRGNQPQHF. The gene calls are TRBV20-1 and TRBJ1-5; D gene ambiguous. Germline CDR1 DFQATT, CDR2 SNEGSKA (reference sequence). The CDR3 consists of 14 residues. V lost 0 bases and J 4 bases, leaving 10 bases between the germline ends.

A word on this clonotype: Germline is not matched at one junction end, which may reflect a read error. J is TRBJ1-1 and V is TRBV7-2; 7 bases align to TRBD1. The CDR3 runs 14 residues. From germline, CDR1 is SGHTA and CDR2 FQGNSA. Here the CDR3 reads CAGSLTGLSTEAFF. The DNA for the CDR3 is TGTGCCGGCAGCCTGACAGGGCTTAGTACTGAAGCTTTCTTT.

This chain uses TRBV6-5 with TRBJ1-1; a possible D gene is TRBD1 (6 bases). The CDR3 has 15 amino acids. Trimming removed 6 bases at V and 3 bases at J, with 17 bases between. CDR1 is MNHEY, CDR2 SVGAGI, per germline. Here the CDR3 reads CASSPLRQGYTEAFF. The CDR3 DNA reads as TGTGCCAGCAGCCCTCTAAGGCAGGGGTACACTGAAGCTTTCTTT.

This clonotype came up many times. The genes are TRBV10-3 and TRBJ1-2, with a weak D call TRBD1 (6 bases). CDR1 is ENHRY and CDR2 is SYGVKD in the germline V gene. V lost 9 bases to trimming and J lost 0 bases, with 8 bases between them. The CDR3 runs to 12 residues. Here the CDR3 reads CAIGQPNYGYTF. In nucleotides, the CDR3 is TGTGCCATAGGACAGCCTAACTATGGCTACACCTTC.

This clonotype appeared many times. The gene calls are TRBV20-1 and TRBJ1-5, with TRBD1 matching 8 bases. There are 14 residues in the CDR3. Trimming removed 4 bases from V and 8 bases from J; junction bases left unmatched: 10. From germline, CDR1 is DFQATT and CDR2 SNEGSKA (reference sequence). CDR3 in DNA: TGCAGTGCTACTTCGACAGGGGATGTGGAGCCCCAGCATTTT. It is translated as CSATSTGDVEPQHF.

The chain couples TRBV9 to TRBJ1-6; the D is unclear. The CDR3 loop spans 16 amino acids. The germline V gene has CDR1 SGDLS and CDR2 YYNGEE. The V end lost 7 bases, the J end lost 10 bases, and 24 bases lay between the germline ends. The CDR3 spells CASSPTRRTGESPLHF. As DNA, the CDR3 is TGTGCCAGCTCACCCACGCGAAGGACGGGCGAATCACCCCTCCACTTT.

In the case of this clonotype: Since a much larger clone is just one base distant, this may be a read error. V usage is TRBV7-2 and J usage is TRBJ1-2; weak D call: TRBD1 (5 bases). Germline CDR1 is SGHTA and CDR2 is FQGNSA. The length of the CDR3 is 14 residues. CDR3: CASSSRVENYGNTF. In nucleotides, the CDR3 is TGTGCCAGCAGCTCCAGGGTAGAGAACTATGGCAACACCTTC.

The sample holds a few counts of this clonotype. The genes are TRBV20-1 and TRBJ2-5, with D hard to call. CDR3 size: 11 residues. Trimming stripped 2 bases from V and 5 bases from J, with 6 bases between. Germline CDR1 reads DFQATT; CDR2 reads SNEGSKA (reference sequence). CDR3 bases: TGCAGTGCTAGACCGCGGGAGACCCAGTACTTC. Translating gives CSARPRETQYF.